This T cell receptor beta chain was sequenced in a study of T-cell memory formation after mild COVID-19. Turning to the study itself: TCR clusters largely stayed donor specific. General study points: Still unconfirmed is whether the second-wave clones peaking on day 37 recognized SARS-CoV-2. Memory from before infection featured some responding clones, which suggests cross-reactive memory joined.

CDR1 and CDR2 (germline): DFQATT, SNEGSKA (reference sequence). V gave up 1 base and J gave up 3 bases, with 4 bases separating them. The length of the CDR3 is 12 residues. As to this clonotype: Antigen: not known.

Constant-segment primers served in 5'RACE that generated TCR alpha and TCR beta cDNA libraries bearing sample barcodes and UMIs. MiXCR, run by TCRdb on the 5' RACE reads, gives a single entry per CDR3 protein. The profile shows 350,000 to 450,000 distinct CDR3 sequences, 13% to 15% of them singletons. Sequencing was carried out using PBMCs or a T cell subset sorted from them (not recorded which). This sequence was found in a man aged 18 to 29 who had mild COVID-19 (a few samples of this study predate the infection). Cell type and time point are not known. This chain joins TRBV20-1 and TRBJ1-5, with unresolved D. The CDR3 protein is CSARGLNQPQHF. CDR3 DNA sequence: TGCAGTGCTAGAGGCCTCAATCAGCCCCAGCATTTT.